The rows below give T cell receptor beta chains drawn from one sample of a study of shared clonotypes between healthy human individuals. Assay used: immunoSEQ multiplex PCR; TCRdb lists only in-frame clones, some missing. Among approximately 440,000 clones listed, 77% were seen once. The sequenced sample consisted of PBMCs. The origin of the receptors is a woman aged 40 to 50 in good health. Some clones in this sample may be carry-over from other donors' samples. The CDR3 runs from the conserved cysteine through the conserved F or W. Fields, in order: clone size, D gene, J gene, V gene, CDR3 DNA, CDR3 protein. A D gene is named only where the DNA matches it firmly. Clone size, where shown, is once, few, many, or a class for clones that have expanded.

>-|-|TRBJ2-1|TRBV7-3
TGTGCCAGCAGTTATGACAGTTACAATGAGCAGTTCTTC
CASSYDSYNEQFF
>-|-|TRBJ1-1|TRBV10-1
TGCGCCAGCAGTCTACAGTCCAATTTGAACACTGAAGCTTTCTTT
CASSLQSNLNTEAFF
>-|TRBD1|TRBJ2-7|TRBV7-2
TGTGCCAGCAGCTTAGGAGGGGGCTATTTCGACGAGCAGTACTTC
CASSLGGGYFDEQYF
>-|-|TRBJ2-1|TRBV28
TGTGCCAGCAGCCCCGCCCTAGCAGATTACAATGAGCAGTTCTTC
CASSPALADYNEQFF
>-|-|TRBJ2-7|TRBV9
TGTGCCAGCAGCGTAGTAAAGGACAACTCCTACGAGCAGTACTTC
CASSVVKDNSYEQYF
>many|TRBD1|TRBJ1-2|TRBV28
TGTGCCAGCAGTCCCCATGCGACAGGGTGGTCTTTCAATGGCTACACCTTC
CASSPHATGWSFNGYTF
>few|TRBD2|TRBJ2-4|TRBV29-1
TGCAGCGCCGGACTAGCGGGAGAGTTAGCCAAAAACATTCAGTACTTC
CSAGLAGELAKNIQYF
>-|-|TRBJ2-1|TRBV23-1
TGCGCCAGCACCGAGGGGGGGGCCTACAATGAGCAGTTCTTC
CASTEGGAYNEQFF
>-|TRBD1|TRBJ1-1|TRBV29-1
TGCAGCGTCGTAGGGACAGGGTTAAACACTGAAGCTTTCTTT
CSVVGTGLNTEAFF
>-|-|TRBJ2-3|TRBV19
TGTGCCAGTAGAACCACAGATACGCAGTATTTT
CASRTTDTQYF
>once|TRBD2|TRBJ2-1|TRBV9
TGTGCCAGCAGCGGCGGGACTAGCGGGAGGGCTGAGCAGTTCTTC
CASSGGTSGRAEQFF
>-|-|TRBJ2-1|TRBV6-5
TGTGCCAGCTGTCAGGGGACATACAATGAGCAGTTCTTC
CASCQGTYNEQFF
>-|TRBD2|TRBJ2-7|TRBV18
TGTGCCAGCTCGGCGGGAGCCTCCTACGAGCAGTACTTC
CASSAGASYEQYF
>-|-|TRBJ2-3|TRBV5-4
TGTGCCAGCAGCTTGGGGACTCTCACAGATACGCAGTATTTT
CASSLGTLTDTQYF
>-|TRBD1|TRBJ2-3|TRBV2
TGTGCCAGCAGTAGGGACAGTGTTAGCACAGATACGCAGTATTTT
CASSRDSVSTDTQYF
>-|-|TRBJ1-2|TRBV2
TGTGCCAGCAGTGAAGGCCTTAACTATGGCTACACCTTC
CASSEGLNYGYTF
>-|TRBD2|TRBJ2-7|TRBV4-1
TGCGCCAGCAGCCAAGGAGCTTTTCGGCTAGCGGGAGTCGAGCAGTACTTC
CASSQGAFRLAGVEQYF
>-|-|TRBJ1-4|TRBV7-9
TGTGCCAGCAGCTTGCTTGGTGAAAAACTGTTTTTT
CASSLLGEKLFF
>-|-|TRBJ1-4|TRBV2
TGTGCCAGCAGTGAATCGGGGTCAGGAATGAATGAAAAACTGTTTTTT
CASSESGSGMNEKLFF
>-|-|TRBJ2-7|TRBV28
TGTGCCAGCAGCCTACAGGGTCGGGAGCAGTACTTC
CASSLQGREQYF
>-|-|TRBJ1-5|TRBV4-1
TGTGCCAGCAGCCAAGATGAGGGGGGCCATCAGCCCCAGCATTTT
CASSQDEGGHQPQHF
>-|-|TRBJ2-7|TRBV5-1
TGCGCCAGCAGCGCATACAGCGCGAGCTCCTACGAGCAGTACTTC
CASSAYSASSYEQYF
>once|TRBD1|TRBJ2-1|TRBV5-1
TGCGCCAGCAGCCAAGGACAGGGGTCTTACAATGAGCAGTTCTTC
CASSQGQGSYNEQFF
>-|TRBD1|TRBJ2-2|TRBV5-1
TGCGCCAGCAGCTTGGAACCGGGACAGGGGAACACCGGGGAGCTGTTTTTT
CASSLEPGQGNTGELFF
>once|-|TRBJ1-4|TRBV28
TGTGCCAGCCGGCGGACAGTTACAACTAATGAAAAACTGTTTTTT
CASRRTVTTNEKLFF
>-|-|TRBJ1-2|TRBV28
TGTGCCAGCAGTTTCCCAGGGGTAATCAACTATGGCTACACCTTC
CASSFPGVINYGYTF
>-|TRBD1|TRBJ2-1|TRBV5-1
TGCGCCAGCAGCCCGGGACAGCTGATCTACAATGAGCAGTTCTTC
CASSPGQLIYNEQFF
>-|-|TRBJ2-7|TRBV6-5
TGTGCCAGCAGTTACTCGAGGAGCGGTTCCCCTTGGGAGCAGTACTTC
CASSYSRSGSPWEQYF
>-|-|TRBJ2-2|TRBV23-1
TGCGCCAGCAGTCAAGGGACTCCGTCCGAAAGACCGAACACCGGGGAGCTGTTTTTT
CASSQGTPSERPNTGELFF
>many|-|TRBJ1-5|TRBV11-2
TGTGCCAGCAGCCCTGGGCAGAATCAGCCCCAGCATTTT
CASSPGQNQPQHF
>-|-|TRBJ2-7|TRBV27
TGTGCCAGCAGTTTATCCAGGGCGGAGGTCTACGAGCAGTACTTC
CASSLSRAEVYEQYF
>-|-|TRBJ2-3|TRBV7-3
TGTGCCAGCAGCTCTGCGGGAGATACGCAGTATTTT
CASSSAGDTQYF